These T cell receptor beta chains were read from a single sample in a study of cytomegalovirus exposure and HLA in healthy donors. Data came from immunoSEQ multiplex PCR; TCRdb stores just in-frame clones and leaves some out. Here the sample spans about 68,000 clones, 81% being singletons. The source material was PBMCs. The receptors here all came from a human donor in good health. Both conserved end residues are trimmed from each CDR3. A D gene is named only where the DNA matches it firmly.

v_call: TRBV7-2; d_call: NA; cdr3_aa: ASSLTSIILYNEQF
v_call: TRBV6-1; d_call: NA; cdr3_aa: ASSIQQRNTEAF
v_call: TRBV19; d_call: TRBD2; cdr3_aa: ASSTPGLAGPEQF
v_call: TRBV7-7; d_call: TRBD1; cdr3_aa: ASSSDRAETQY
v_call: TRBV5-1; d_call: TRBD2; cdr3_aa: ASSLPTSGATDTQY
v_call: TRBV6-6; d_call: TRBD1; cdr3_aa: ATWTGNFEQY
v_call: TRBV28; d_call: TRBD2; cdr3_aa: ASNPASGGVETQY
v_call: TRBV7-8; d_call: NA; cdr3_aa: ASSLGGSTNYGYT
v_call: TRBV30; d_call: TRBD1; cdr3_aa: AWIRDRATEAF
v_call: TRBV15; d_call: NA; cdr3_aa: ATSRDLGATTGELF
v_call: TRBV27; d_call: NA; cdr3_aa: ASSATLLASETQY
v_call: TRBV4-2; d_call: NA; cdr3_aa: ASSQEVRGETQY
v_call: TRBV7-2; d_call: NA; cdr3_aa: ASSPTFQETQY
v_call: TRBV7-9; d_call: TRBD1; cdr3_aa: ASSLSSGRGLDTQY
v_call: TRBV4-1; d_call: NA; cdr3_aa: ASSQGDFYGYT
v_call: TRBV5-4; d_call: NA; cdr3_aa: ASSGAVKIGYT
v_call: TRBV7-2; d_call: NA; cdr3_aa: ASSQFGWLEQY
v_call: TRBV7-3; d_call: NA; cdr3_aa: ASSLAGRSTDTQY
v_call: TRBV7-8; d_call: NA; cdr3_aa: ASSLGVGGEKLF
v_call: TRBV27; d_call: NA; cdr3_aa: ASSSFLVTQY
v_call: TRBV2; d_call: TRBD1; cdr3_aa: ASHRGVDGYT
v_call: TRBV5-4; d_call: TRBD1; cdr3_aa: ASSLVGQGQGGAF
v_call: TRBV5-8; d_call: TRBD1; cdr3_aa: ASSWAGTGYDTQY